A single sample gave rise to the 14 T cell receptor beta chains below, sequenced in a study of T cell repertoires in cytomegalovirus infection. MiXCR was run by TCRdb on the reads, yielding one entry per CDR3 protein. Among more than 85,000 distinct CDR3 sequences, 20% to 30% were seen once, and the ten largest hold about two fifths. Specimen: CD8+ T cells from PBMCs. The receptors originated from a human donor in good health (CMV status not recorded). Some clones in this sample may be carry-over from other donors' samples.

The table lists this clonotype with a few counts. The V and J genes are TRBV2 and TRBJ1-2, with D hard to call. V was shortened by 0 bases and J by 2 bases, with 16 bases between the two germline ends. The CDR3 loop spans 17 amino acids. Looked up from germline, CDR1 is SNHLY and CDR2 is FYNNEI. The CDR3 sequence: CASSEALQETGNYGYTF. The CDR3 DNA reads TGTGCCAGCAGTGAAGCGCTTCAGGAAACGGGGAACTATGGCTACACCTTC.

To note about this clonotype: At one end the junction does not follow the germline gene, possibly because of a read error. The genes are TRBV6-6 and TRBJ2-1; D is uncertain. From germline, CDR1 is MNHNY and CDR2 SVGAGI (reference sequence). This CDR3 comprises 11 residues. The CDR3 loop is CVSSYSGEQFF. The CDR3 DNA is TGTGTCAGCAGTTACAGTGGTGAGCAGTTCTTC.

This clonotype was recorded at least ten times. The chain has TRBV12-3 or TRBV12-4 and TRBJ1-5, with TRBD1 matching over 7 bases. Trimming at V came to 5 bases and at J to 7 bases, leaving 5 bases not matched to a gene. The length of the CDR3 is 13 residues. For the CDR3, the DNA is TGTGCCAGCAGTAGGACAGGAGAACAGCCCCAGCATTTT. It codes for CASSRTGEQPQHF.

This clonotype was found a few times. V and J are TRBV20-1 and TRBJ2-7; D might be TRBD2 (5 bases). The CDR3 loop spans 14 amino acids. V was trimmed by 0 bases and J by 2 bases, leaving 11 bases between them. From germline, CDR1 is DFQATT and CDR2 SNEGSKA (reference sequence). The CDR3 protein is CSARDGERTYEQYF. CDR3 bases: TGCAGTGCTAGAGATGGGGAGCGAACCTACGAGCAGTACTTC.

This clonotype was counted a few times. The chain has TRBV7-6 and TRBJ2-7; D remains ambiguous. Trimming took 3 bases from V and 0 from J, leaving 15 bases between them. This CDR3 has 16 residues. CDR1 and CDR2 (germline): SGHVS, FNYEAQ. This CDR3 reads CASSFSARVNSYEQYF. The CDR3 DNA sequence: TGTGCCAGCAGCTTCTCAGCAAGGGTCAACTCCTACGAGCAGTACTTC. Looking up the rest from reference TRBV7-6 and TRBJ2-7 gives the full variable domain: GAGVSQSPRYKVTKRGQDVALRCDPISGHVSLYWYRQALGQGPEFLTYFNYEAQQDKSGLPNDRFSAERPEGSISTLTIQRTEQRDSAMYRCASSFSARVNSYEQYFGPGTRLTVT.

In this sample, this clonotype turned up a few times. The chain uses TRBV20-1 and TRBJ2-7, with 13 bases identical to TRBD2. J was trimmed by 5 bases and V by 1 base; bases with no gene match: 5. The CDR3 consists of 15 residues. Germline values: CDR1 DFQATT, CDR2 SNEGSKA (reference sequence). CDR3 protein: CSARGTSGGRDEQYF. For the CDR3, the DNA is TGCAGTGCTAGAGGGACTAGCGGGGGCAGGGACGAGCAGTACTTC.

The sample holds a few counts of this clonotype. The chain uses TRBV6-5 and TRBJ2-7; D may match TRBD1 or TRBD2 (6 bases each). CDR1 is MNHEY and CDR2 is SVGAGI in the germline V gene. V was trimmed by 4 bases and J by 2 bases, leaving 18 bases between them. The CDR3 is 16 residues long. DNA for the CDR3: TGTGCCAGCAGTTCCGGGACACCAAGGAGGGCCTACGAGCAGTACTTC. This gives the protein CASSSGTPRRAYEQYF.

In DNA, the CDR3 is TGTGCCAGCAGCTTAGGTCCGCGGGGGGCCTACGAGCAGTACTTC. Protein: CASSLGPRGAYEQYF. The chain links TRBV7-2 to TRBJ2-7, with TRBD2 matching 8 bases. The V and J ends lost 1 base and 2 bases, in that order; junction bases with no gene match: 4. This CDR3 spans 15 amino acids. Germline V gene sequence: CDR1 SGHTA, CDR2 FQGNSA.

This clonotype appeared a few times. The CDR3 protein is CASSEYGGGKLKNIQYF. The CDR3 nucleotides are TGTGCCAGCAGCGAGTATGGAGGCGGGAAGCTCAAAAACATTCAGTACTTC. V is TRBV5-5 and J is TRBJ2-4, with D maybe TRBD2 (6 bases). Trimming took 4 bases from V and 3 from J, leaving 20 bases between them. Germline lookup yields CDR1 SGHKS and CDR2 YYEKEE (reference sequence). This CDR3 is built from 17 residues. The complete variable domain, with remaining parts taken from reference TRBV5-5 and TRBJ2-4, reads DAGVTQSPTHLIKTRGQQVTLRCSPISGHKSVSWYQQVLGQGPQFIFQYYEKEERGRGNFPDRFSARQFPNYSSELNVNALLLGDSALYLCASSEYGGGKLKNIQYFGAGTRLSVL.

This clonotype has just a few counts. The genes are TRBV5-1 and TRBJ2-1, with 11 bases fitting TRBD2. Trimming removed 5 bases from V and 0 bases from J; junction bases left unmatched: 10. This CDR3 comprises 18 residues. Germline CDR1 is SGHRS and CDR2 is YFSETQ. CDR3 amino acids: CASRPPTSGAISYNEQFF. The CDR3 DNA follows: TGCGCCAGCAGACCCCCGACTAGCGGGGCTATCTCCTACAATGAGCAGTTCTTC.

This clonotype was seen a handful of times. The chain joins TRBV20-1 to TRBJ2-1; TRBD2 is a possible D gene (6 bases). The CDR3 has 13 residues. Germline values: CDR1 DFQATT, CDR2 SNEGSKA (reference sequence). Between the trimmed V and J ends, which lost 6 bases and 5 bases, there was a span of 14 bases. CDR3 DNA: TGCAGTGCCCTTACGGGGGAAGACAATGAGCAGTTCTTC. Amino acids: CSALTGEDNEQFF.

Notes on this clonotype: With a much larger clone just one base away, this may be a read error. The chain links TRBV11-2 to TRBJ1-6, with TRBD1 matching 7 bases. The V gene's germline CDR1 is SGHAT and CDR2 FQNNGV. The ends lost 3 bases at V and 9 bases at J; junction bases unmatched: 5. This CDR3 is 14 amino acids long. The CDR3 sequence: CASSFRQGISPLHF. The CDR3 DNA is TGTGCCAGCAGCTTCCGACAGGGTATTTCACCCCTCCACTTT.

The V and J genes are TRBV2 and TRBJ1-2; tentative D call: TRBD1 (6 bases). There are 16 residues in the CDR3. Germline V lookup: CDR1 SNHLY, CDR2 FYNNEI. V dropped 0 bases and J dropped 0 bases, with 11 bases sitting between them. The DNA for the CDR3 is TGTGCCAGCAGTGAAGCGCTGGGGGGGCCTAACTATGGCTACACCTTC. Protein sequence: CASSEALGGPNYGYTF.

There are a few counts of this clonotype. This chain uses TRBV7-3 with TRBJ2-5, with TRBD2 matching over 14 bases. Trimming took 3 bases from V and 0 from J; bases not matched to a gene: 12. The CDR3 runs to 20 residues. Germline values: CDR1 SGHTA, CDR2 FQGTGA. CDR3 residues: CASSFRTSGGTKVHQETQYF. The CDR3 region has the DNA TGTGCCAGCAGCTTCCGGACTAGCGGGGGGACTAAAGTCCACCAAGAGACCCAGTACTTC.